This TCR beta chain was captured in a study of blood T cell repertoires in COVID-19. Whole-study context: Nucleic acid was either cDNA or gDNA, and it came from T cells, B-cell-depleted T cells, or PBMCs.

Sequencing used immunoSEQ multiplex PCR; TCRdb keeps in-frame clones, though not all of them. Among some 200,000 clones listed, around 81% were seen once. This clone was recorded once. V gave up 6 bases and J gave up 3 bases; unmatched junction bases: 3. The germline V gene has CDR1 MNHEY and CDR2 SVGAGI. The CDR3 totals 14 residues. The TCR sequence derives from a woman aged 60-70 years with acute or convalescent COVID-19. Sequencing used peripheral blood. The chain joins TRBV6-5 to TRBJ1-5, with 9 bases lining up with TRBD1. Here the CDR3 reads CASSRTGDNQPQHF. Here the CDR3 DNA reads TGTGCCAGCAGCCGGACAGGGGACAATCAGCCCCAGCATTTT.